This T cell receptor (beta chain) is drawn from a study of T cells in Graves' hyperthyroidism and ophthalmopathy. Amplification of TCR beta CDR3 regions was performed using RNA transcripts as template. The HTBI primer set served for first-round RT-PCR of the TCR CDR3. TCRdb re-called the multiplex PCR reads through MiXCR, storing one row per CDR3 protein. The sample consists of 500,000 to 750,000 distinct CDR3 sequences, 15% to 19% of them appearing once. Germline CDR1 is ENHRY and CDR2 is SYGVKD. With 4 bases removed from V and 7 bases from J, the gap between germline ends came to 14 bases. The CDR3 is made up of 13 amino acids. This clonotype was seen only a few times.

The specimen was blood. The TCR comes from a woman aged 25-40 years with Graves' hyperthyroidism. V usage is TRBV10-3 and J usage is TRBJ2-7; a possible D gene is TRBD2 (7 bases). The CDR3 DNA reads TGTGCCATCAGTGGTCACGGGGGGCAAGAGCAGTACTTC. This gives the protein CAISGHGGQEQYF.